Below are 8 T cell receptor beta chains sequenced from a single sample in a study of cytomegalovirus exposure and HLA in healthy donors. The PCR made use of 60 Vbeta and 13 Jbeta primers. Measured with immunoSEQ multiplex PCR; TCRdb has only the in-frame clones, and not every one. The data contain roughly 100,000 clones, about four fifths of them seen just once; the ten biggest clones take up 5.6%. The specimen sequenced was PBMCs. The source of these receptors is a woman aged 18-30 years in good health and CMV-seropositive.

V gene TRBV6-1 combines with J gene TRBJ1-2, with D possibly being TRBD1 (6 bases). Trimming stripped 7 bases from V and 8 bases from J, with 20 bases between. This CDR3 is built from 14 residues. The germline V gene has CDR1 MNHNS and CDR2 SASEGT. The CDR3 protein is CASTEAHTGYGYTF. The CDR3 DNA reads TGTGCCAGCACCGAAGCCCATACAGGGTACGGCTACACCTTC.

This clone was seen only a few times. The V gene is TRBV6-1, the J gene TRBJ1-5, with 7 bases that match TRBD1. V trimming: 6 bases; J trimming: 7 bases; junction bases outside the gene matches: 3. This CDR3 has 12 amino acids. Per the germline V gene, CDR1 is MNHNS and CDR2 is SASEGT. Here the CDR3 DNA reads TGTGCCAGCAGCTCAGGGGGGCAGCCCCAGCATTTT. It is translated as CASSSGGQPQHF.

The rearrangement uses TRBV4-1 and TRBJ1-6; the D is unclear. Germline assignment: CDR1 MGHRA and CDR2 YSYEKL. The germline V and J ends were trimmed by 3 bases and 13 bases, with 13 bases remaining between them. This CDR3 has 13 residues. The CDR3 nucleotides read TGCGCCAGCAGCCATGACGGCCCGGGGCCCCTCCACTTT. As protein: CASSHDGPGPLHF.

This clone came up a few times. V gene TRBV4-2 combines with J gene TRBJ2-3, with 8 positions matching TRBD2. The junction had 4 bases not matched to a gene; V was cut back by 0 bases and J by 2 bases. The CDR3 contains 16 residues. In germline, CDR1 is LGHNA, CDR2 YNFKEQ. The CDR3 protein is CASSQDVAGYTDTQYF. CDR3 sequence (DNA): TGTGCCAGCAGCCAAGACGTAGCGGGGTACACAGATACGCAGTATTTT.

The rearrangement links TRBV15 to TRBJ1-2; 8 bases fit TRBD1. Germline V gene sequence: CDR1 LNHNV, CDR2 YYDKDF (reference sequence). The CDR3 extends over 16 amino acids. The J segment lost 4 bases and the V segment lost 0 bases, leaving 7 bases of the junction unmatched. This CDR3 reads CATSRDIGDRGYGYTF. The CDR3 DNA reads TGTGCCACCAGCAGAGACATCGGCGACAGGGGCTATGGCTACACCTTC. Looking up the rest from reference TRBV15 and TRBJ1-2 gives the full variable domain: DAMVIQNPRYQVTQFGKPVTLSCSQTLNHNVMYWYQQKSSQAPKLLFHYYDKDFNNEADTPDNFQSRRPNTSFCFLDIRSPGLGDTAMYLCATSRDIGDRGYGYTFGSGTRLTVV.

This clone was seen just once. The V gene is TRBV10-2, the J gene TRBJ2-1; D might be TRBD1 (5 bases). The germline V gene has CDR1 WSHSY and CDR2 SAAADI. CDR3 length equals 13 residues. V was trimmed by 8 bases and J by 1 base, leaving 9 bases between them. CDR3 loop: CASGAFSYNEQFF. CDR3 in DNA: TGCGCCAGCGGGGCCTTTTCCTACAATGAGCAGTTCTTC.

The chain's CDR3 is CASGLDAAGETQYF. Here the CDR3 DNA reads TGTGCTAGTGGTTTGGACGCAGCGGGGGAGACCCAGTACTTC. The gene calls are TRBV12-5 and TRBJ2-5; 7 nucleotides line up with TRBD2. Germline CDR1 is LGHNT and CDR2 is FRNRAP. This CDR3 region has 14 residues. V gave up 1 base and J gave up 5 bases; unmatched junction bases: 4. Looking up the rest from reference TRBV12-5 and TRBJ2-5 gives the full variable domain: DARVTQTPRHKVTEMGQEVTMRCQPILGHNTVFWYRQTMMQGLELLAYFRNRAPLDDSGMPKDRFSAEMPDATLATLKIQPSEPRDSAVYFCASGLDAAGETQYFGPGTRLLVL.

This clone was seen a handful of times. J is TRBJ1-4 and V is TRBV19; D is perhaps TRBD1 (6 bases). The CDR3 is 16 amino acids. The V gene lost 5 bases and the J gene lost 2 bases, with 15 bases spanning the gap. Germline CDR1 is LNHDA and CDR2 is SQIVND (reference sequence). CDR3 residues: CASSARQVPTNEKLFF. The DNA of the CDR3 is TGTGCCAGTAGTGCACGACAGGTTCCGACTAATGAAAAACTGTTTTTT. Combining the CDR3 with reference TRBV19 and TRBJ1-4 gives the whole variable domain DGGITQSPKYLFRKEGQNVTLSCEQNLNHDAMYWYRQDPGQGLRLIYYSQIVNDFQKGDIAEGYSVSREKKESFPLTVTSAQKNPTAFYLCASSARQVPTNEKLFFGSGTQLSVL.